Listed below are T cell receptor beta chains from one sample, sequenced in a study of blood T cell repertoires in COVID-19. Libraries were prepared by immunoSEQ multiplex PCR; TCRdb keeps only in-frame clonotypes and omits some of them. The sample includes some 270,000 clones, 80% to 90% of them seen just once. The sequencing input was peripheral blood. These receptors all come from a woman in her thirties or forties who had recovered from COVID-19. The CDR3 runs from the conserved cysteine through the conserved F or W. D genes are given only for firm matches. Clone size, where shown, is once, few, many, or a class for clones that have expanded.

j_call | cdr3_length | v_call | d_call | clone_size | cdr3_nt | cdr3_aa
TRBJ2-2 | 16 | TRBV25-1 | NA | NA | TGTGCCAGCAGTGAATTATCTAAAGGTAGCCCCGGGGAGCTGTTTTTT | CASSELSKGSPGELFF
TRBJ2-3 | 15 | TRBV24-1 | NA | NA | TGTGCCACCAGTGAGCCCAGGGCTCTGACAGATACGCAGTATTTT | CATSEPRALTDTQYF
TRBJ2-7 | 15 | TRBV10-2 | TRBD2 | NA | TGCGCCAGCAGAGAGGTGGGAGGGGCGTCCTACGAGCAGTACTTC | CASREVGGASYEQYF
TRBJ2-3 | 16 | TRBV5-6 | NA | NA | TGTGCCAGCAGTTTAGACAGGTTGGAGGTGACAGATACGCAGTATTTT | CASSLDRLEVTDTQYF
TRBJ1-2 | 15 | TRBV3-1/TRBV3-2 | TRBD1 | NA | TGTGCCAGCAGCCATAACAGGGGGTCCGGCTATGGCTACACCTTC | CASSHNRGSGYGYTF
TRBJ2-7 | 15 | TRBV21-1 | NA | NA | TGTGCCAGCAGCAAAGCTCGAGGGAGGTCGCACGAGCAGTACTTC | CASSKARGRSHEQYF
TRBJ1-5 | 12 | TRBV12-3/TRBV12-4 | NA | NA | TGTGCCAGCAGAGGGGGATCTCAGCCCCAGCATTTT | CASRGGSQPQHF
TRBJ1-5 | 16 | TRBV3-1/TRBV3-2 | TRBD1 | NA | TGTGCCAGCAGCGCCACGGGACAGGCACCAAATCAGCCCCAGCATTTT | CASSATGQAPNQPQHF
TRBJ2-5 | 14 | TRBV11-2 | TRBD2 | few | TGTGCCAGCAGCTCCGCGGGGGGCCAAGAGACCCAGTACTTC | CASSSAGGQETQYF
TRBJ1-1 | 14 | TRBV21-1 | NA | NA | TGTGCCAGCAGCATTAGTGCTAGTGGCACTGAAGCTTTCTTT | CASSISASGTEAFF
TRBJ2-5 | 19 | TRBV15 | TRBD2 | NA | TGTGCCACCAGCAGAGATTCAATAGCGGGGGGGAGGATCCAAGAGACCCAGTACTTC | CATSRDSIAGGRIQETQYF
TRBJ2-2 | 14 | TRBV13 | NA | NA | TGTGCCAGCAGCTCGTCCCTAGCGCCCGGGGAGCTGTTTTTT | CASSSSLAPGELFF
TRBJ1-2 | 13 | TRBV9 | NA | NA | TGTGCCAGCAGCGTAGGACAGGCCTGGGGCTACACCTTC | CASSVGQAWGYTF
TRBJ2-5 | 15 | TRBV3-1/TRBV3-2 | TRBD1 | once | TGTGCCAGCAGCCAATCAACAGGGGGCCCAGAGACCCAGTACTTC | CASSQSTGGPETQYF
TRBJ1-6 | 14 | TRBV28 | NA | NA | TGTGCCAGCAGTAGTGGACAGAGAAATTCACCCCTCCACTTT | CASSSGQRNSPLHF
TRBJ1-2 | 14 | TRBV5-1 | TRBD1 | NA | TGCGCCAGCAGCCCTGCGACAGGGAAGTATGGCTACACCTTC | CASSPATGKYGYTF
TRBJ2-2 | 14 | TRBV30 | NA | once | TGTGCCTGGAGTGTACGGGGTAGGACCGGGGAGCTGTTTTTT | CAWSVRGRTGELFF
TRBJ2-2 | 16 | TRBV4-1 | NA | NA | TGCGCCAGCAGCCTATTAGACACCACGAACACCGGGGAGCTGTTTTTT | CASSLLDTTNTGELFF
TRBJ1-1 | 14 | TRBV7-9 | NA | once | TGTGCCAGCAGCTTTCTTAACAGGGACACTGAAGCTTTCTTT | CASSFLNRDTEAFF
TRBJ2-5 | 15 | TRBV27 | TRBD2 | NA | TGTGCCAGCAGGCCGACGTGGGGGGAGGGCGAGACCCAGTACTTC | CASRPTWGEGETQYF
TRBJ2-7 | 12 | TRBV5-1 | NA | NA | TGCGCCAGCAGCTTACTAGGCTACGAGCAGTACTTC | CASSLLGYEQYF
TRBJ1-3 | 15 | TRBV2 | NA | NA | TGTGCCAGCAGCCCCCGCGACACCTTTGGAAACACCATATATTTT | CASSPRDTFGNTIYF
TRBJ2-1 | 11 | TRBV30 | TRBD1 | NA | TGTGCCTGGACAGGGGGCAATGAGCAGTTCTTC | CAWTGGNEQFF
TRBJ2-1 | 13 | TRBV9 | NA | NA | TGTGCCAGCAGCGTAGTAGGCAGGGGTGAGCAGTTCTTC | CASSVVGRGEQFF
TRBJ1-1 | 13 | TRBV3-1/TRBV3-2 | NA | NA | TGTGCCAGCAGCCTGAGGGTTGGCACTGAAGCTTTCTTT | CASSLRVGTEAFF
TRBJ2-5 | 14 | TRBV28 | TRBD2 | NA | TGTGCCAGCACTCCGGGGGGTAGAGTAAAGACCCAGTACTTC | CASTPGGRVKTQYF
TRBJ1-2 | 12 | TRBV2 | NA | NA | TGTGCCAGCAGGGTAAACAGCTATGGCTACACCTTC | CASRVNSYGYTF